The 17 T cell receptor beta chains reported below all come from one sample, sequenced in a study of chemoradiotherapy in HPV16-positive cancers. The protocol was immunoSEQ multiplex PCR, while the TCRdb copy is restricted to in-frame clones and leaves out a portion. The top ten clones hold about 3.5% of a sample with 20,000 or so clones, around 84% of them seen once. The starting material was blood, obtained from a patient who underwent chemoradiotherapy. These receptors were taken from a human donor with HPV-associated anogenital cancer.

This chain links TRBV19 with TRBJ1-2; a possible D gene is TRBD1 (6 bases). V was shortened by 3 bases and J by 8 bases, with 13 bases between the two germline ends. CDR1 LNHDA and CDR2 SQIVND come from the germline V gene (reference sequence). The CDR3 extends over 13 amino acids. In nucleotides, the CDR3 is TGTGCCAGTAGTATTGGGGGGCTAAGCGGCTACACCTTC. It codes for CASSIGGLSGYTF.

V gene TRBV6-1 combines with J gene TRBJ1-1; 7 bases match TRBD1. Germline assignment: CDR1 MNHNS and CDR2 SASEGT. The CDR3 is made up of 14 amino acids. Trimming took 0 bases from V and 3 from J; bases not matched to a gene: 1. CDR3 sequence reads: CASSEAGGYTEAFF. The CDR3 DNA reads TGTGCCAGCAGTGAAGCAGGGGGCTACACTGAAGCTTTCTTT.

The chain recombines TRBV27 with TRBJ2-3, with 9 bases fitting TRBD2. Germline V CDR1 and CDR2: MNHEY, SMNVEV (reference sequence). V lost 5 bases to trimming and J lost 2 bases; unmatched junction nucleotides: 11. The CDR3 is 17 amino acids. The CDR3 coding sequence is TGTGCCAGCAGTCCCCGGCGCGGGGGGGCGAACACAGATACGCAGTATTTT. Its protein is CASSPRRGGANTDTQYF.

The genes are TRBV7-3 and TRBJ2-6, with D hard to call. The V gene lost 8 bases and the J gene lost 4 bases, with 9 bases spanning the gap. The CDR3 runs to 13 residues. Germline assignment: CDR1 SGHTA and CDR2 FQGTGA. The CDR3 is CASGPGGANVLTF. The CDR3 nucleotides read TGTGCCAGCGGTCCCGGGGGGGCCAACGTCCTGACTTTC.

V gene TRBV7-9 combines with J gene TRBJ2-7, with a possible D match to TRBD2 (6 bases). Germline CDR1 is SEHNR and CDR2 is FQNEAQ (reference sequence). Trimming removed 5 bases at V and 3 bases at J, with 17 bases between. This CDR3 contains 15 residues. This CDR3 is CASSPPGRPNYEQYF. The CDR3, as DNA: TGTGCCAGCAGCCCACCCGGGAGACCAAACTACGAGCAGTACTTC.

This clone was detected once. The J gene is TRBJ1-1, the V gene TRBV5-1; a weak D match, TRBD1 (5 bases). V lost 2 bases to trimming and J lost 6 bases, with 14 bases between them. CDR3 length equals 14 residues. Germline values: CDR1 SGHRS, CDR2 YFSETQ. The CDR3 DNA reads as TGCGCCAGCAGCTTCGATCCAGGGAGGTCTGAAGCTTTCTTT. It yields the protein CASSFDPGRSEAFF.

This sequence joins TRBV19 and TRBJ1-1; 8 bases align to TRBD1. Germline CDR1 LNHDA, CDR2 SQIVND (reference sequence). The junction had 11 bases not matched to a gene; V was cut back by 7 bases and J by 4 bases. The CDR3 length is 15 residues. In DNA form, the CDR3 reads TGTGCCAGTATCCAAACGTACGACAGGGGCACTGAAGCTTTCTTT. This encodes CASIQTYDRGTEAFF.

This chain links TRBV18 with TRBJ1-1; D is ambiguous. Deletions cut 4 bases from V and 0 bases from J, with 12 bases between. The CDR3 consists of 15 residues. Germline assignment: CDR1 KGHSH and CDR2 LQKENI. The CDR3 nucleotides are TGTGCCAGCTCACTAAACACTGAAATGAACACTGAAGCTTTCTTT. It yields the protein CASSLNTEMNTEAFF.

The chain carries TRBV23-1 and TRBJ1-4; D unresolved. TRBV23-1 is labeled an ORF, and its function is uncertain. V lost 1 base to trimming and J lost 8 bases, with 5 bases between them. The CDR3 loop spans 12 amino acids. The CDR3 here is CASSQWAEKLFF. The CDR3 DNA is TGCGCCAGCAGTCAATGGGCCGAAAAACTGTTTTTT.

The rearrangement uses TRBV11-3 and TRBJ1-5; TRBD1 might be the D (6 bases). CDR1 is SGHNT, CDR2 YENEEA, per germline. V was pared by 0 bases and J by 9 bases, with 21 bases between. The CDR3 spans 17 residues. The CDR3 coding sequence is TGTGCCAGCAGCTTAGATCGTGGTCGGACATCAGGGGTGCCCCAGCATTTT. Its translation: CASSLDRGRTSGVPQHF.

The V call is TRBV6-6, the J call TRBJ2-7, with no clear D. Germline CDR1 reads MNHNY; CDR2 reads SVGAGI (reference sequence). Trimming removed 4 bases from V and 2 bases from J, with 9 bases in between. This CDR3 has 13 amino acids. CDR3 protein: CASSSAKTYEQYF. In nucleotides, the CDR3 is TGTGCCAGCAGTTCGGCAAAGACCTACGAGCAGTACTTC.

This chain connects TRBV5-1 to TRBJ2-2; 7 positions match TRBD2. The germline V gene has CDR1 SGHRS and CDR2 YFSETQ. V lost 3 bases, J lost 0 bases, and 5 bases stayed unmatched. The CDR3 contains 16 residues. Written as DNA, the CDR3 is TGCGCCAGCAGCTCAATGACTAGCCCGAACACCGGGGAGCTGTTTTTT. Translation gives CASSSMTSPNTGELFF.

This clone was seen more than once but under ten times. V and J are TRBV7-9 and TRBJ1-5; TRBD1 aligns across 8 bases. The V segment lost 5 bases and the J segment 3 bases; nucleotides outside the gene matches: 9. Germline V lookup: CDR1 SEHNR, CDR2 FQNEAQ (reference sequence). The CDR3 sequence is 16 residues long. The CDR3 reads CASSPTDRGYNQPQHF. The CDR3 DNA sequence: TGTGCCAGCAGCCCAACCGACAGGGGATACAATCAGCCCCAGCATTTT.

The chain carries TRBV10-3 and TRBJ1-1; D not resolved. The V end was cut by 8 bases, the J end by 2 bases, with 12 bases between. The germline CDR1 and CDR2 sequences are ENHRY and SYGVKD. The CDR3 contains 13 residues. The CDR3 sequence: CAIRKTVNTEAFF. CDR3 in DNA: TGTGCCATCCGAAAAACAGTTAACACTGAAGCTTTCTTT.

This clone was observed a few times. The gene calls are TRBV18 and TRBJ2-5; 13 bases are shared with TRBD2. The CDR3 covers 15 residues. Germline V CDR1 and CDR2: KGHSH, LQKENI. V was pared by 3 bases and J by 6 bases, with 4 bases of the junction left unmatched. The CDR3 sequence is CASSPGTSGDQTQYF. The CDR3, as DNA: TGTGCCAGCTCACCTGGGACTAGCGGGGATCAGACCCAGTACTTC.

CDR3 residues: CASSENPVPEKLFF. DNA of the CDR3: TGTGCCAGCAGTGAGAATCCGGTGCCGGAAAAACTGTTTTTT. The rearrangement joins TRBV6-5 to TRBJ1-4; D remains ambiguous. The CDR3 extends over 14 amino acids. Trimming left V 5 bases short and J 8 bases short, with 15 bases between. CDR1 and CDR2 from the germline V gene are MNHEY and SVGAGI.

The genes are TRBV11-2 and TRBJ1-3; 10 bases match TRBD1. The CDR3 is 18 amino acids. CDR1 is SGHAT, CDR2 FQNNGV, per germline. Trimming cost V 3 bases and J 4 bases; bases outside gene matches: 12. The CDR3 coding sequence is TGTGCCAGCAGCTTTTTACCACCGGGACAGGGGATAGGAAACACCATATATTTT. It is translated as CASSFLPPGQGIGNTIYF.